The entry that follows covers one TCR beta chain sequence. Its antigen is undetermined. Germline values: CDR1 KGHSY, CDR2 FQNENV. The CDR3 contains 14 residues. Trimming at V came to 2 bases and at J to 8 bases, leaving 6 bases not matched to a gene. The sample belongs to a study of T cell responses to AZD1222 COVID-19 vaccine. Findings and caveats of the study: Of spike-specific TCRs, nearly half reportedly target regions left unmutated in variants. Regions 160-218 and 743-854 dominated among vaccine-associated CD4 TCRs spanning spike. At baseline, seropositivity was found in only a handful of AZD1222 recipients.

Measured with immunoSEQ multiplex PCR; TCRdb has only the in-frame clones, and not every one. The table lists some 130,000 clones, over 65% of them singletons. This receptor was obtained from an adult in good health. This chain joins TRBV16 and TRBJ2-7, with 10 positions matching TRBD1. The starting material was peripheral blood, obtained on day 0 of AZD1222 vaccination. CDR3 protein: CASSQEGQGRQQYF. CDR3 DNA: TGTGCCAGCAGCCAAGAGGGACAGGGGAGGCAGCAGTACTTC.